The 5 T cell receptor beta chains listed next were all sequenced from one sample in a study of CD8+ T cells in alopecia areata. Sequencing used cDNA as its template, made by extracting RNA and reverse transcribing it. Profiling relied on immunoSEQ multiplex PCR, and the TCRdb table lists in-frame clones only, not all of them. Sampling found 2,200 or so clones, none seen once. Cells from pooled cutaneous lymph nodes were sorted by CD4, CD8alpha, NKG2D, NKG2ACE and other markers. Sequencing input: CD8+ T cells sorted from a lymph node. All receptors come from a C3H/HeJ mouse with alopecia areata. The strain's MHC haplotype is H2-k.

In its sample, this clone was seen a few times. All gene names here are mouse names. The CDR3 is cut off 4 residues early in the read; its end comes from the germline J gene. V gene TRBV5 combines with J gene TRBJ2-3, with TRBD2 identical over 8 bases. Losses at the gene ends were 4 bases for V and 0 bases for J; bases not matched to a gene: 6. CDR1 is LGHNA and CDR2 is YNLKQL in the germline V gene (reference sequence). The length of the CDR3 is 16 residues. CDR3 residues: CASSPSGGASAETLYF. Incomplete CDR3 DNA: TGTGCCAGCAGCCCCTCGGGGGGGGCTAGTGCAGAA.

This clone has at least ten counts. The gene names here belong to mouse. The read terminates 4 residues before the CDR3 end, so the remaining end is supplied by the germline J gene. The gene calls are TRBV1 and TRBJ1-2; D not certain. The CDR3 loop spans 15 amino acids. V lost 0 bases and J lost 0, with 8 bases in between. Germline CDR1 and CDR2: NSQYPW and LRSPGD (reference sequence). The CDR3: CTCSADASANSDYTF. CDR3 bases read: TGCACCTGCAGTGCAGATGCCAGTGCAAACTCC.

The table lists this clone with many counts. Any gene name here is a mouse gene name. Read sequence stops 4 residues before the CDR3 end, and the germline J gene provides the missing end. This chain connects TRBV5 to TRBJ2-4; D is perhaps TRBD2 (6 bases). The CDR3 totals 13 residues. Germline CDR1 reads LGHNA; CDR2 reads YNLKQL (reference sequence). V was pared by 5 bases and J by 1 base, with 7 bases between. The CDR3 DNA, read in part, is TGTGCCAGCAGCTTGGGGGGTCAAAAC. As protein: CASSLGGQN. The whole CDR3 reads CASSLGGQNTLYF.

As for this clone: Genes here carry mouse names. CDR3 protein: CAWSPGLTSAETLYF. Partial CDR3 DNA: TGTGCCTGGAGTCCAGGACTGACTAGTGCAGAA. This sequence joins TRBV31 and TRBJ2-3; a possible D gene is TRBD2 (6 bases). The read ends 4 residues before the CDR3 terminus; that terminus is restored from the germline J gene. CDR3 length equals 15 residues. CDR1 GKSSPN and CDR2 SITVG come from the germline V gene. Trimming took 1 base from V and 0 from J, leaving 11 bases between them.

The sample holds many counts of this clone. Genes and germline are mouse. Read coverage stops 4 residues before the CDR3 terminus; the germline J gene supplies the remainder. Other DNA sequences in the same sample also yield this CDR3. J is TRBJ2-7 and V is TRBV5, with 8 bases fitting TRBD1. The CDR3 covers 12 residues. Germline CDR1 reads LGHNA; CDR2 reads YNLKQL (reference sequence). Incomplete CDR3 DNA: TGTGCCAGCAGCAACAGGGGGTAT. As protein: CASSNRGY. The entire CDR3 reads CASSNRGYEQYF.